The clone carrying this TCR beta chain was counted ten times or more. What it binds is unknown. V lost 0 bases, J lost 4 bases, and 7 bases lay in between. CDR3 size: 13 residues. Germline-derived CDR1 and CDR2 are SGHRS and YFSETQ. A single record per CDR3 protein comes from TCRdb applying MiXCR to the 5' RACE reads. This sample has some 350,000 distinct CDR3 sequences, with 8.7% found just once. These data originate in a study of T cells after yellow fever vaccination. Across the whole study: Preparing low-cell-number fractions relied on SMART-Seq v4 Ultra Low Input. Findings and caveats of the study: The secondary response showed a weaker magnitude and a faster peak, day 5 versus 15. Reappearance after the booster was observed for most primary-vaccination clones (roughly 97% CD4, over 70% CD8).

Sample: PBMCs, taken on the day of the first yellow fever vaccination. The chain is built from TRBV5-1 and TRBJ1-2; a possible D gene is TRBD1 (5 bases). The sequence was collected from a man between 18 and 35 years old who received the YFV17D yellow fever vaccine. DNA for the CDR3: TGCGCCAGCAGCTTGGATGGGACCTATGGCTACACCTTC. Protein: CASSLDGTYGYTF.